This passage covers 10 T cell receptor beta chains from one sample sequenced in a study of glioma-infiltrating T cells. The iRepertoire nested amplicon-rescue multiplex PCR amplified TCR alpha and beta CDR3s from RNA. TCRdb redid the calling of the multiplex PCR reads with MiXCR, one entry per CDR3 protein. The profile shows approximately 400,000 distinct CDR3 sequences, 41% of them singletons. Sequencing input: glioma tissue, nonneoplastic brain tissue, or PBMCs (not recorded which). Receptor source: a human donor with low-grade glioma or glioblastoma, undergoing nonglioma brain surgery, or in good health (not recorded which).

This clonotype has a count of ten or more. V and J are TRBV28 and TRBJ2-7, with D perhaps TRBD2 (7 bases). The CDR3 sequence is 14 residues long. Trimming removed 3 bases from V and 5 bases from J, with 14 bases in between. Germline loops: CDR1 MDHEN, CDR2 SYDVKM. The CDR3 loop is CASSFAGGQDEQYF. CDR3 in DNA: TGTGCCAGCAGTTTCGCCGGGGGGCAAGACGAGCAGTACTTC. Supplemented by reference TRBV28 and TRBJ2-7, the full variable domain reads DVKVTQSSRYLVKRTGEKVFLECVQDMDHENMFWYRQDPGLGLRLIYFSYDVKMKEKGDIPEGYSVSREKKERFSLILESASTNQTSMYLCASSFAGGQDEQYFGPGTRLTVT.

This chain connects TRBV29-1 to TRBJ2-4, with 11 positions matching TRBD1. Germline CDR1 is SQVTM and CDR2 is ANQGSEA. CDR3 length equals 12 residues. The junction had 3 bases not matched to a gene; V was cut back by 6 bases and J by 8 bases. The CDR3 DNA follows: TGCAGCGTCGGGACAGGGGGAGACATTCAGTACTTC. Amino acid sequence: CSVGTGGDIQYF.

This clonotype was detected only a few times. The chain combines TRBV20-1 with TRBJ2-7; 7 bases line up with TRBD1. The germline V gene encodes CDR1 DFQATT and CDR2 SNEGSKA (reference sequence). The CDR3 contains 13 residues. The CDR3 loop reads CRVWDSLNYEQYF. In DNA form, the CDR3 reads TGCAGAGTCTGGGACAGTCTAAACTACGAGCAGTACTTC.

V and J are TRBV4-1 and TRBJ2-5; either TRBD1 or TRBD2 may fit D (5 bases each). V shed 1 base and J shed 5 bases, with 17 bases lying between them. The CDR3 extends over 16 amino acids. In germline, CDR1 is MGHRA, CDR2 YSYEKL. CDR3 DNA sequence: TGCGCCAGCAGCCAAGGGTTCGCAGGGAGTGGGGAGACCCAGTACTTC. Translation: CASSQGFAGSGETQYF.

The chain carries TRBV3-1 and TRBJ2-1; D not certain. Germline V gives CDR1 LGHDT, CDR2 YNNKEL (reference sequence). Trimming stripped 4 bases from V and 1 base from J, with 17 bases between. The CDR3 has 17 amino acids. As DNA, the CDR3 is TGTGCCAGCAGCCCCCGCAGGCGAAAGCTGTCCTACAATGAGCAGTTCTTC. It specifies CASSPRRRKLSYNEQFF.

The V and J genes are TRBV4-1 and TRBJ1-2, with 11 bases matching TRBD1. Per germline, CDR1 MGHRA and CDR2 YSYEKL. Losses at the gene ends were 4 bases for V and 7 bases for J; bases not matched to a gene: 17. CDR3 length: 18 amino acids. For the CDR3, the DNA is TGCGCCAGCAGCCGAATCCCGGGACAGGGGGGCATTAGGGGTGGCTACACCTTC. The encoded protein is CASSRIPGQGGIRGGYTF.

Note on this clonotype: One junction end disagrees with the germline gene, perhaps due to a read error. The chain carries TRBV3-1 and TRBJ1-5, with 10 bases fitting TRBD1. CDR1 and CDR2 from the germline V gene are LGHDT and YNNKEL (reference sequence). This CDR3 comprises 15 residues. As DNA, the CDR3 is TGTGCCACCAGCCAGACAGGGGGCAGCAATCAGCCCCATCATTTT. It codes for CATSQTGGSNQPHHF.

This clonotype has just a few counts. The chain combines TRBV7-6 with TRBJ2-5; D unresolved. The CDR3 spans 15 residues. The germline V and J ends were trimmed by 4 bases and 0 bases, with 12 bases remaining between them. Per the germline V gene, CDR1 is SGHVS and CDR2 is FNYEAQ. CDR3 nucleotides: TGTGCCAGCAGCTCCCCCTACAAGTACCAAGAGACCCAGTACTTC. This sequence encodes CASSSPYKYQETQYF.

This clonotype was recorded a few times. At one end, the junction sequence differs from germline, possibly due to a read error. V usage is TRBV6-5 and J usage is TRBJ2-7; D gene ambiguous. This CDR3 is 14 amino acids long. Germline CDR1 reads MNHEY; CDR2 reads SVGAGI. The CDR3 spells CAISELAETYEQYF. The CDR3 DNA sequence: TGTGCCATCAGTGAGTTGGCTGAAACCTACGAGCAGTACTTC.

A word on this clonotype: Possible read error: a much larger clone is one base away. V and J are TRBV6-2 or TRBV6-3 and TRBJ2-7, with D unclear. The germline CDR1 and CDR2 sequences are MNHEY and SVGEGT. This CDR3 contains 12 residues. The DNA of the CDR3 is TGTGCCTGCAGTTACCCCTCCTACGAGCAGTACTTC. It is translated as CACSYPSYEQYF.